This is a list of T cell receptor beta chains from one sample in a study of T-cell reconstitution after alpha-beta-depleted transplantation in children. MiXCR, run by TCRdb on the PCR reads, gives a single entry per CDR3 protein. The sample consists of approximately 97,000 distinct CDR3 sequences, about 7.5% of them appearing once. This specimen consisted of PBMCs, obtained before TCRalphabeta/CD19-depleted stem cell transplant. The receptors were gathered from a boy younger than 10 with acute lymphoblastic leukemia, due to receive a stem cell transplant. Both conserved end residues are part of each CDR3. A D gene is named only where the DNA matches it firmly. Clone size, where shown, is once, few, many, or a class for clones that have expanded.

abundance	j_gene	d_gene	v_gene	CDR3nt	CDR3aa
many	TRBJ2-5	NA	TRBV27	TGTGCCAGCAGTTTATCGCGGCCAGGGTCCCAAGAGACCCAGTACTTC	CASSLSRPGSQETQYF
NA	TRBJ2-1	NA	TRBV5-1	TGCGCCAGCAGCCTGGCAGGGGACGGATACAATGAGCAGTTCTTC	CASSLAGDGYNEQFF
many	TRBJ2-1	TRBD2	TRBV29-1	TGCAGCGTTGAATTGGGGGGGGATGAGCAGTTCTTC	CSVELGGDEQFF
many	TRBJ1-3	TRBD1	TRBV4-1	TGCGCCAGCAGCCTCCGGGACAGGGGAAACACCATATATTTT	CASSLRDRGNTIYF
few	TRBJ1-1	NA	TRBV4-2	TGTGCCAGCAGCCAAGTAAGGGCAGGGATTGGGTACACTGAAGCTTTCTTT	CASSQVRAGIGYTEAFF
NA	TRBJ2-2	NA	TRBV12-3/TRBV12-4	TGTGCCACCTCCGGGACAAAAAACACCGGGGAGCTGTTTTTT	CATSGTKNTGELFF
many	TRBJ1-2	NA	TRBV2	TGTGCCAGCAGTAGGGGGTTCCGAACAGCGCCACATGGCTACACCTTC	CASSRGFRTAPHGYTF
many	TRBJ2-3	NA	TRBV9	TGTGCCAGCAGCGTATGGGGATTTGGCGGGGCATTGGCAGATACGCAGTATTTT	CASSVWGFGGALADTQYF
few	TRBJ2-7	NA	TRBV14	TGTGCCAGCAGCCCCGCAAATTACGAGCAGTACTTC	CASSPANYEQYF
few	TRBJ2-1	NA	TRBV7-3	TGTGCCAGCAAGCCCACCCCGGGGAACAATGAGCAGTTCTTC	CASKPTPGNNEQFF
many	TRBJ2-3	TRBD1	TRBV12-3/TRBV12-4	TGTGCCAGCAGTGGACAGGGGGGCACAGATACGCAGTATTTT	CASSGQGGTDTQYF
many	TRBJ2-7	NA	TRBV20-1	TGCAGTGCTAGAGATAATGGTGGAAAGGGCCACTACGAGCAGTACTTC	CSARDNGGKGHYEQYF
many	TRBJ2-1	NA	TRBV5-3	TGTGCCCTCCCACCAGCAGCCTGGGGGGTGGGGGGGCCGAACAATGAGCAGTTCTTC	CALPPAAWGVGGPNNEQFF
many	TRBJ1-1	TRBD1	TRBV10-2	TGCGCCAGCAGTGAGCCGGAGACGGGACAGATGAACACTGAAGCTTTCTTT	CASSEPETGQMNTEAFF
few	TRBJ2-7	NA	TRBV7-2	TGTGCCAGCAGCTCACGAGAGGGCTTTAGCTCCTACGAGCAGTACTTC	CASSSREGFSSYEQYF
many	TRBJ2-1	TRBD2	TRBV3-1	TGTGCCAGCAGCCAAGTTAGCGGGGGATACAATGAGCAGTTCTTC	CASSQVSGGYNEQFF
many	TRBJ2-7	NA	TRBV20-1	TGCAGTGCTAGAGATCTCGCCAGGGATCCCTACGAGCAGTACTTC	CSARDLARDPYEQYF
many	TRBJ1-1	NA	TRBV7-8	TGTGCCAGCAGCCCGCTTGTCCCGAACACTGAAGCTTTCTTT	CASSPLVPNTEAFF
NA	TRBJ1-1	NA	TRBV7-8	TGTGCCAGCAGCCCGGGGACCTGGGGCACTGAAGCTTTCTTT	CASSPGTWGTEAFF
NA	TRBJ2-7	TRBD2	TRBV10-3	TGTGCCGCCGGACTAGCGGGGGGACCCTACGAGCAGTACTTC	CAAGLAGGPYEQYF